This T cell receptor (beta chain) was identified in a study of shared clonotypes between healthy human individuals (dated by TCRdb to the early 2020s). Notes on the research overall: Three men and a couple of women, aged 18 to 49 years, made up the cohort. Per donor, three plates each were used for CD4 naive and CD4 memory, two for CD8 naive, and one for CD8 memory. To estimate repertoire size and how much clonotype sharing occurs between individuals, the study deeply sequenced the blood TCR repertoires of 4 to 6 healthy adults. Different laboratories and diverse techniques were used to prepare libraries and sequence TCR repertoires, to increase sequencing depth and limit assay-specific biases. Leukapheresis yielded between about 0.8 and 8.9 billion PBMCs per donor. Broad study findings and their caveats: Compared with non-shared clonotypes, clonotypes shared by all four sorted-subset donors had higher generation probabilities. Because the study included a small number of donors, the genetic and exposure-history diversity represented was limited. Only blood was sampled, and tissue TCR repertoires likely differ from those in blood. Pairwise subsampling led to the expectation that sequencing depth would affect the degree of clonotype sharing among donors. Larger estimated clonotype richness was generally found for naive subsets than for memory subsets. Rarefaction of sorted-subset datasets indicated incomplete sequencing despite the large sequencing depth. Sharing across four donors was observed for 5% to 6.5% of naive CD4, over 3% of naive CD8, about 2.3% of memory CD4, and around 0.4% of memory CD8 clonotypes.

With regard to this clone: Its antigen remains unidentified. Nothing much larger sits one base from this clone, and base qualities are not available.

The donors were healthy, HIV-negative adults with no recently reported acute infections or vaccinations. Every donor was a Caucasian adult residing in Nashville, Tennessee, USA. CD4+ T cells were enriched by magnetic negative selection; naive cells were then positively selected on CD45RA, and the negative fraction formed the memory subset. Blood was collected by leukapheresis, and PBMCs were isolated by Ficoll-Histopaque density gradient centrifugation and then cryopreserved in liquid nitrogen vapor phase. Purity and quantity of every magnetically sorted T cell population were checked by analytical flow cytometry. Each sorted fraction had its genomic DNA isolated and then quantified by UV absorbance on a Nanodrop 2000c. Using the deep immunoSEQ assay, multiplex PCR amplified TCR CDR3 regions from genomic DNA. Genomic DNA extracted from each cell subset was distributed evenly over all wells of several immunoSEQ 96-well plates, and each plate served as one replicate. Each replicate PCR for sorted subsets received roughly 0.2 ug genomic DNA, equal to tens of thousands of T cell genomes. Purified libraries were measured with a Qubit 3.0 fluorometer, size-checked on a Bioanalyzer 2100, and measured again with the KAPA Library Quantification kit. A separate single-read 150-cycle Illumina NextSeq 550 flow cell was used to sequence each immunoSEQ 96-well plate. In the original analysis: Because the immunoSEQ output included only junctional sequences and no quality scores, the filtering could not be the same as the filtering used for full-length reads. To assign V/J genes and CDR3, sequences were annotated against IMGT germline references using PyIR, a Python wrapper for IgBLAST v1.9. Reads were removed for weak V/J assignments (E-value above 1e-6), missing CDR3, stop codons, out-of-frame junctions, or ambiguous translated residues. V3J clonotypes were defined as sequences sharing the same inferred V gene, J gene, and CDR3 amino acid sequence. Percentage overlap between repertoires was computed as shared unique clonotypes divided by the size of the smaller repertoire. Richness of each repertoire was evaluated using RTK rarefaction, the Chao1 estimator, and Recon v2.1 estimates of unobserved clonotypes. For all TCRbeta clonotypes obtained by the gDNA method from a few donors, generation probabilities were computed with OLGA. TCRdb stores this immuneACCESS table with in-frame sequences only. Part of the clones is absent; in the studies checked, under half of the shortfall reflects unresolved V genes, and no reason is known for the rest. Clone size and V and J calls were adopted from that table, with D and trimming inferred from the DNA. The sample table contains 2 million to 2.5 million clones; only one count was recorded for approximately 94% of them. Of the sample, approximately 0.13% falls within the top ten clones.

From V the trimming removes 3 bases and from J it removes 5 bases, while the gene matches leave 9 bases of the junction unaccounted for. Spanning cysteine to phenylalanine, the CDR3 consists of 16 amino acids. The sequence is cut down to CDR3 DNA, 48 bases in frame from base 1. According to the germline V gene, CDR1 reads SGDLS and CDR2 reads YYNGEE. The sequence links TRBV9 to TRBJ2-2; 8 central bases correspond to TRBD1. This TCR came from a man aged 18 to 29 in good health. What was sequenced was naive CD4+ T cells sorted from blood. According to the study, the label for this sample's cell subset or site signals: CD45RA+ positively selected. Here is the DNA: TGTGCCAGCAGCGGGTGGACAGGGACAATTACCGGGGAGCTGTTTTTT. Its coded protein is CASSGWTGTITGELFF.